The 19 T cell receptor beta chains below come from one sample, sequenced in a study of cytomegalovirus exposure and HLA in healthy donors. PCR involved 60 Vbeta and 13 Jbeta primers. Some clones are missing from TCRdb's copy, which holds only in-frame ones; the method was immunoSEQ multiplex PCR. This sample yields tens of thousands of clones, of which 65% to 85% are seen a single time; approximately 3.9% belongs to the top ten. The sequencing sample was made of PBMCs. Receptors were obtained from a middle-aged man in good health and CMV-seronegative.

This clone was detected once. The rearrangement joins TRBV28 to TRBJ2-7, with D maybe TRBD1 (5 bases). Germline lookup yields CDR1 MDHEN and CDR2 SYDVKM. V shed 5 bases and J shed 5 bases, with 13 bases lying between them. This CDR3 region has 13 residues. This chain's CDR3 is CASSPPPRDEQYF. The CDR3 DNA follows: TGTGCCAGCAGTCCGCCCCCCAGGGACGAGCAGTACTTC.

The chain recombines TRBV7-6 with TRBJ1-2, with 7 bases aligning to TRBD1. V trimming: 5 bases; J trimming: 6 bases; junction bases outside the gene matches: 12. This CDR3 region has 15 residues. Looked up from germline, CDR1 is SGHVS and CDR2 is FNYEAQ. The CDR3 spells CASSADHRGGDGYTF. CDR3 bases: TGTGCCAGCAGCGCCGATCACAGGGGCGGGGATGGCTACACCTTC.

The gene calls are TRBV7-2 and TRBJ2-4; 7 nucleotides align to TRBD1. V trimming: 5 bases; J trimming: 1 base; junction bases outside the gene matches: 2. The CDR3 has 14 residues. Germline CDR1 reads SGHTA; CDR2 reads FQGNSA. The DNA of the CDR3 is TGTGCCAGCAGCCTACAGGGGGCCAAAAACATTCAGTACTTC. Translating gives CASSLQGAKNIQYF.

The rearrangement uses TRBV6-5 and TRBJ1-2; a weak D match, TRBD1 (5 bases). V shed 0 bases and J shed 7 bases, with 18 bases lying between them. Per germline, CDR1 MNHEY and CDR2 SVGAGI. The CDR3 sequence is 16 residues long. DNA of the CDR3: TGTGCCAGCAGTTACTCGATATCCACAGGCGCGGCTGGCTACACCTTC. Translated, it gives CASSYSISTGAAGYTF.

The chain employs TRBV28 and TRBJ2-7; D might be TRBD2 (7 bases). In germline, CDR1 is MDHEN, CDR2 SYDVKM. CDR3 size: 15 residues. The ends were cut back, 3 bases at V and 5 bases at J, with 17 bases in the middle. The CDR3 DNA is TGTGCCAGCAGTTTGGGGGGGGGCCGGGGCCACGAGCAGTACTTC. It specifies CASSLGGGRGHEQYF.

CDR3 in amino acids: CASSSTGELLAKNIQYF. The CDR3 DNA reads TGTGCCAGCAGCTCTACAGGCGAGCTGTTAGCCAAAAACATTCAGTACTTC. The chain recombines TRBV5-4 with TRBJ2-4; a weak D match, TRBD1 (5 bases). Germline-derived CDR1 and CDR2 are SGHNT and YYREEE (reference sequence). Trimming removed 3 bases at V and 0 bases at J, with 16 bases between. The CDR3 is made up of 17 amino acids.

CDR3 in amino acids: CASSLRQTGSGANVLTF. The CDR3 bases are TGTGCCAGCAGCTTAAGGCAGACTGGCTCTGGGGCCAACGTCCTGACTTTC. This chain joins TRBV11-3 and TRBJ2-6; D is unresolved. V lost 2 bases and J lost 0, with 11 bases in between. The CDR3 covers 17 residues. Germline lookup yields CDR1 SGHNT and CDR2 YENEEA.

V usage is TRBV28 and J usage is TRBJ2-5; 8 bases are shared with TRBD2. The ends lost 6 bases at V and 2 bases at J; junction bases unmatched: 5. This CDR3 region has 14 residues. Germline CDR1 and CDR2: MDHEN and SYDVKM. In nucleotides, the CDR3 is TGTGCCAGCAGCCCCGGGGGGGGACAAGAGACCCAGTACTTC. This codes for CASSPGGGQETQYF.

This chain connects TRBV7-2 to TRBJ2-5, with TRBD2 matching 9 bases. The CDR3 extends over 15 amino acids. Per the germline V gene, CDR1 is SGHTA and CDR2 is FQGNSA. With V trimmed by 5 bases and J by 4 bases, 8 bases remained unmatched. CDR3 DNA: TGTGCCAGCAGCCAGCTAGCGGGACAACGAGAGACCCAGTACTTC. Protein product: CASSQLAGQRETQYF.

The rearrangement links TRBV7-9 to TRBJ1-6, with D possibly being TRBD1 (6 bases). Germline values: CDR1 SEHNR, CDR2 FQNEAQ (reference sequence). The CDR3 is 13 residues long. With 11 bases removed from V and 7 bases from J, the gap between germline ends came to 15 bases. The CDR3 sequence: CAANRVDNSPLHF. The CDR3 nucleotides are TGTGCCGCCAACAGGGTTGACAATTCACCCCTCCACTTT.

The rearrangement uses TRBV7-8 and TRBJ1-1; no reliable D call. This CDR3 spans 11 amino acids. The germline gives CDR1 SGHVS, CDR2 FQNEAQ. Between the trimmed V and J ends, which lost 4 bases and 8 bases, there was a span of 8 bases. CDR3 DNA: TGTGCCAGCAGCTGGGCAGGCGAAGCTTTCTTT. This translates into CASSWAGEAFF. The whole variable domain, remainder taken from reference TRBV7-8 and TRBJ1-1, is GAGVSQSPRYKVAKRGQDVALRCDPISGHVSLFWYQQALGQGPEFLTYFQNEAQLDKSGLPSDRFFAERPEGSVSTLKIQRTQQEDSAVYLCASSWAGEAFFGQGTRLTVV.

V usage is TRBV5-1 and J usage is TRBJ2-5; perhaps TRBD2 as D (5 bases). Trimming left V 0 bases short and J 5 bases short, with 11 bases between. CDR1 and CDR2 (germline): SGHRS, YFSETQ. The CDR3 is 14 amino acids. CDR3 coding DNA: TGCGCCAGCAGCTTGGCCGGGGTAAGGGAGACCCAGTACTTC. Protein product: CASSLAGVRETQYF.

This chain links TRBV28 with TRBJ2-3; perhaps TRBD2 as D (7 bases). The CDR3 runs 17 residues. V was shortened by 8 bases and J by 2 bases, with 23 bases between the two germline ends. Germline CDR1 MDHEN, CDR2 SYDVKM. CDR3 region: CASGGKQGGGYTDTQYF. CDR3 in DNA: TGTGCCAGCGGTGGGAAACAGGGAGGGGGATACACAGATACGCAGTATTTT. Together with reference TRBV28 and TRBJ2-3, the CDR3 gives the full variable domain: DVKVTQSSRYLVKRTGEKVFLECVQDMDHENMFWYRQDPGLGLRLIYFSYDVKMKEKGDIPEGYSVSREKKERFSLILESASTNQTSMYLCASGGKQGGGYTDTQYFGPGTRLTVL.

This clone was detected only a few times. The DNA of the CDR3 is TGTGCCAGCAGCTTAACAGCAACTAATGAAAAACTGTTTTTT. This gives the protein CASSLTATNEKLFF. V gene TRBV7-9 combines with J gene TRBJ1-4; D is unclear. This CDR3 has 14 amino acids. V was cut by 2 bases and J by 0 bases, with 4 bases left in between. The germline V gene encodes CDR1 SEHNR and CDR2 FQNEAQ (reference sequence).

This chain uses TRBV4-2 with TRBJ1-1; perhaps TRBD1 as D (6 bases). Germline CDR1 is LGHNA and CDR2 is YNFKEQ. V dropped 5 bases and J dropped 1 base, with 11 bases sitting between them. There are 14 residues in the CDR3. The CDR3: CASSVQGQNTEAFF. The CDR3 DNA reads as TGTGCCAGCAGCGTACAGGGACAGAACACTGAAGCTTTCTTT.

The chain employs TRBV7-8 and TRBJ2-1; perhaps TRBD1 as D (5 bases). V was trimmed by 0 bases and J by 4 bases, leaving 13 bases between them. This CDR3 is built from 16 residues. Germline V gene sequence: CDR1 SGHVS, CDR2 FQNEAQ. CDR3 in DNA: TGTGCCAGCAGCTTAGCGCACGGCCAGGGATACAATGAGCAGTTCTTC. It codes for CASSLAHGQGYNEQFF.

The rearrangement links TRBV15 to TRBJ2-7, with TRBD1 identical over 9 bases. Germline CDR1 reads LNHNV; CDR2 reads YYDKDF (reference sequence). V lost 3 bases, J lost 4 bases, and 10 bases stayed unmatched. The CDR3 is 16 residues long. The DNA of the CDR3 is TGTGCCACCAGCAGTCCCGGGACAGGGCTGTCGTACGAGCAGTACTTC. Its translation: CATSSPGTGLSYEQYF. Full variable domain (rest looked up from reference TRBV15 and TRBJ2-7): DAMVIQNPRYQVTQFGKPVTLSCSQTLNHNVMYWYQQKSSQAPKLLFHYYDKDFNNEADTPDNFQSRRPNTSFCFLDIRSPGLGDTAMYLCATSSPGTGLSYEQYFGPGTRLTVT.

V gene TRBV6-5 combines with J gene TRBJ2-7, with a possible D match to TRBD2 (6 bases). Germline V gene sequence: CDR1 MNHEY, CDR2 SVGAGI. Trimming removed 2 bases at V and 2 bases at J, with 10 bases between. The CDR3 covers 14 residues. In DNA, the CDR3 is TGTGCCAGCAGTTACGGGCCGGGGGCCTACGAGCAGTACTTC. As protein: CASSYGPGAYEQYF.

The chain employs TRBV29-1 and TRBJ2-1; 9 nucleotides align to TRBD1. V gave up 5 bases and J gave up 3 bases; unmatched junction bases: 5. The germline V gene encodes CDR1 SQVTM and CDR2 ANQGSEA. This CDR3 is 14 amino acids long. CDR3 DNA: TGCAGCGTTCAATCGGACAGGGGCTACAATGAGCAGTTCTTC. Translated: CSVQSDRGYNEQFF.